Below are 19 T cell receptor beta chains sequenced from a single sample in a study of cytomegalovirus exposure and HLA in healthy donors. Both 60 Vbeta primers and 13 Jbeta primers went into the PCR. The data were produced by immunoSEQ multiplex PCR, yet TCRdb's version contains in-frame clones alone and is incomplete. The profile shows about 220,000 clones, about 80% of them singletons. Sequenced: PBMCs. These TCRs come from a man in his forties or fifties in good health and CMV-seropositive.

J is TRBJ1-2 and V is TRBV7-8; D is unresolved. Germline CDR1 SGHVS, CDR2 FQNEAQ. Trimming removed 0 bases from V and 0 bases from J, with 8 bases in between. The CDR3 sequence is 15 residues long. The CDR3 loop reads CASSLAGLANYGYTF. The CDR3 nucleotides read TGTGCCAGCAGCTTAGCGGGCCTCGCTAACTATGGCTACACCTTC.

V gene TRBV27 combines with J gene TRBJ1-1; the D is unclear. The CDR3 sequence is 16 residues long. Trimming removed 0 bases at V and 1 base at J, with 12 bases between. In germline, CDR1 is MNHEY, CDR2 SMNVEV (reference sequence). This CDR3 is CASSLSFRRRNTEAFF. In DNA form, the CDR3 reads TGTGCCAGCAGTTTATCGTTCCGGAGGCGGAACACTGAAGCTTTCTTT.

The CDR3 DNA follows: TGTGCCAGCAGCTCGAATTACAGGGGAGCCGGGGCCAACGTCCTGACTTTC. As protein: CASSSNYRGAGANVLTF. This rearrangement joins TRBV7-2 to TRBJ2-6; 7 nucleotides match TRBD1. Germline V gives CDR1 SGHTA, CDR2 FQGNSA. V was pared by 4 bases and J by 4 bases, with 10 bases of the junction left unmatched. The CDR3 contains 17 residues. Using reference TRBV7-2 and TRBJ2-6 for the parts outside the CDR3, the full variable domain is GAGVSQSPSNKVTEKGKDVELRCDPISGHTALYWYRQSLGQGLEFLIYFQGNSAPDKSGLPSDRFSAERTGGSVSTLTIQRTQQEDSAVYLCASSSNYRGAGANVLTFGAGSRLTVL.

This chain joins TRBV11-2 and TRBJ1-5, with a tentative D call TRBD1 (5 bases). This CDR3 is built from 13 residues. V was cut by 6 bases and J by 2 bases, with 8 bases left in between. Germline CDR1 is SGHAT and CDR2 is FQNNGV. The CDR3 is CASSDSGNQPQHF. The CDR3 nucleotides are TGTGCCAGCAGTGACAGTGGCAATCAGCCCCAGCATTTT.

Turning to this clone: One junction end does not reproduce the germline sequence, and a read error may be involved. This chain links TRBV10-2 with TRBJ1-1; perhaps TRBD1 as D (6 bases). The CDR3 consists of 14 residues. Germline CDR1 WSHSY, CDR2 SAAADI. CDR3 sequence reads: CASGEPTGQTEAFF. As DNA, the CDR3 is TGCGCCAGCGGTGAACCGACAGGCCAGACTGAAGCTTTCTTT.

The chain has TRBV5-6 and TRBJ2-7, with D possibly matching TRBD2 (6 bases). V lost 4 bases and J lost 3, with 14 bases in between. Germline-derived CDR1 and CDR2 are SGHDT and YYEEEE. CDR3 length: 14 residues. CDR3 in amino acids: CASSQLARGYEQYF. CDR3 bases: TGTGCCAGCAGCCAACTAGCTCGGGGCTACGAGCAGTACTTC.

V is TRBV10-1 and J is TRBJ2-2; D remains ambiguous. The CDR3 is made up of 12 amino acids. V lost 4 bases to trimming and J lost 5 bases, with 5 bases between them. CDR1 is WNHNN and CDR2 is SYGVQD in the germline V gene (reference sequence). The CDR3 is CASSAVTGELFF. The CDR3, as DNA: TGCGCCAGCAGTGCTGTGACCGGGGAGCTGTTTTTT.

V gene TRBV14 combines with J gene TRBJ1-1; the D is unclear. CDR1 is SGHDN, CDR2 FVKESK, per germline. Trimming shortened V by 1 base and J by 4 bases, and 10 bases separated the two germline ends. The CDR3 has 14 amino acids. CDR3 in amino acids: CASSQAGRLTEAFF. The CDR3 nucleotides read TGTGCCAGCAGCCAAGCGGGGAGGCTCACTGAAGCTTTCTTT.

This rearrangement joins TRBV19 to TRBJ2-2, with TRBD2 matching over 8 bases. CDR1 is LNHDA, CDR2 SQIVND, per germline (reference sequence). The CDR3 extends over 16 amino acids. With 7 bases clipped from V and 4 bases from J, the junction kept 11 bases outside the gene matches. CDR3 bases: TGTGCCAGTAATAAGCCTAGCGGGCTGAGCACCGGGGAGCTGTTTTTT. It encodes CASNKPSGLSTGELFF. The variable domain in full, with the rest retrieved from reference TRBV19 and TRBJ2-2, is DGGITQSPKYLFRKEGQNVTLSCEQNLNHDAMYWYRQDPGQGLRLIYYSQIVNDFQKGDIAEGYSVSREKKESFPLTVTSAQKNPTAFYLCASNKPSGLSTGELFFGEGSRLTVL.

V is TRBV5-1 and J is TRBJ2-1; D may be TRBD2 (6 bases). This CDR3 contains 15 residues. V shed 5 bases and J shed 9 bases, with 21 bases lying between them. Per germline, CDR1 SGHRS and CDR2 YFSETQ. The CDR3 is CASRERPGVGGEQFF. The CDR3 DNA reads TGCGCCAGCAGGGAGCGGCCGGGAGTAGGAGGTGAGCAGTTCTTC.

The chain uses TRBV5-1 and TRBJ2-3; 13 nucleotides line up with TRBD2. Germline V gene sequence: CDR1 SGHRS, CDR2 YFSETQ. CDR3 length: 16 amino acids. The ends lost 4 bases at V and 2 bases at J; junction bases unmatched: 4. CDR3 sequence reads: CASSDGLAGDTDTQYF. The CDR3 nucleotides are TGCGCCAGCAGCGATGGACTAGCGGGAGACACAGATACGCAGTATTTT.

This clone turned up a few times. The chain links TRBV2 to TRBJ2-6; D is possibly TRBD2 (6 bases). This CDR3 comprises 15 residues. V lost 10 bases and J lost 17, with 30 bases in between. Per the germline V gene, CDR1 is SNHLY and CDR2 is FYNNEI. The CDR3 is CATRPSKDGETRLTF. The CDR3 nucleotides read TGTGCCACTCGGCCGTCCAAGGACGGGGAGACTAGGTTGACTTTC.

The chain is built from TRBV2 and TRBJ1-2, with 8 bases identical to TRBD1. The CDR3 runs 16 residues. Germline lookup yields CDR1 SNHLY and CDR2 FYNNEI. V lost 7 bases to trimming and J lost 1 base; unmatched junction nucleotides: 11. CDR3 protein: CASTSFGTGFNYGYTF. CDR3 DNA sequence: TGTGCCAGCACTTCATTCGGGACAGGCTTTAACTATGGCTACACCTTC.

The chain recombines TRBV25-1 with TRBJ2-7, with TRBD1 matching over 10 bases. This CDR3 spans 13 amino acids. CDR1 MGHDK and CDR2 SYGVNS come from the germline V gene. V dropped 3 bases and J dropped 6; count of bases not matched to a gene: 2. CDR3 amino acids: CASSEGTGVEQYV. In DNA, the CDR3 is TGTGCCAGCAGTGAGGGGACAGGGGTCGAGCAGTACGTC.

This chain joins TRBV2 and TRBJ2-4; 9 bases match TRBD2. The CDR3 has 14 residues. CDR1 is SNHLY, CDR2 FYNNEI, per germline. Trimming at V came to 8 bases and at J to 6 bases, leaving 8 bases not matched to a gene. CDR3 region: CASSFSGSLNIQYF. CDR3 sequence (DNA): TGTGCCAGCTCATTTAGCGGGAGTTTAAACATTCAGTACTTC.

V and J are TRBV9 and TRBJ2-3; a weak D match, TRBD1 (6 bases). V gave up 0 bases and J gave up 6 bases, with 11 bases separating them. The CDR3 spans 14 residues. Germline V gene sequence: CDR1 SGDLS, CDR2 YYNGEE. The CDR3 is CASSVGRGGDTQYF. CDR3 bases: TGTGCCAGCAGCGTAGGCAGGGGTGGTGATACGCAGTATTTT. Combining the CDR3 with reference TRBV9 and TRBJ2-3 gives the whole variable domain DSGVTQTPKHLITATGQRVTLRCSPRSGDLSVYWYQQSLDQGLQFLIQYYNGEERAKGNILERFSAQQFPDLHSELNLSSLELGDSALYFCASSVGRGGDTQYFGPGTRLTVL.

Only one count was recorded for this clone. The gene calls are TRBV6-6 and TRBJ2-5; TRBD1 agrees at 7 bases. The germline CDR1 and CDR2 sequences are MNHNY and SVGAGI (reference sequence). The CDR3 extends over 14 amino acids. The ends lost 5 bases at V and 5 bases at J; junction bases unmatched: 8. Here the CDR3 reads CASSRQGRIETQYF. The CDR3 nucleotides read TGTGCCAGCAGTCGACAGGGCAGGATCGAGACCCAGTACTTC.

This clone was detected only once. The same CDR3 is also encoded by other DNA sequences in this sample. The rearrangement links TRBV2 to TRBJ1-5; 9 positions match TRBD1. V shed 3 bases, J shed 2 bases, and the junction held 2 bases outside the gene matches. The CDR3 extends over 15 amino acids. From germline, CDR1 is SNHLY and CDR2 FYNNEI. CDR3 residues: CASSEWTGGNQPQHF. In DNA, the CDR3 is TGTGCCAGCAGTGAGTGGACAGGGGGCAATCAGCCCCAGCATTTT.

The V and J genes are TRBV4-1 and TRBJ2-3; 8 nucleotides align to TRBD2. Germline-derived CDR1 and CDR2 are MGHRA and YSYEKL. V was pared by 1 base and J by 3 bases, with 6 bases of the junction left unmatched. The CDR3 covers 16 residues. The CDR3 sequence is CASSQAASGLTDTQYF. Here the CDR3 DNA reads TGCGCCAGCAGCCAAGCGGCTAGCGGGCTGACAGATACGCAGTATTTT.